Given below is one T cell receptor beta chain in context. This entry comes from a study of glioma-infiltrating T cells after dendritic cell vaccination. On the study more broadly: Monocyte-derived dendritic cells, cultured 7 to 8 days with IL-4 and GM-CSF, were pulsed with autologous tumor lysate.

The PCR used 60 V beta and 13 J beta primers. The assay was immunoSEQ multiplex PCR, and TCRdb's table has in-frame clones only and misses some. In the table there are more than 30,000 clones, over 90% of which are singletons. The CDR3 contains 13 residues. CDR1 is MNHNS and CDR2 is SASEGT in the germline V gene. With V trimmed by 7 bases and J by 5 bases, 7 bases remained unmatched. Before vaccination, two weeks after the third vaccination, and at progression, PBMC were collected. The input for sequencing was blood, taken before dendritic cell vaccination. This receptor was obtained from a human donor with glioblastoma. The chain employs TRBV6-1 and TRBJ1-2; 7 nucleotides agree with TRBD1. CDR3 sequence (DNA): TGTGCCAGCAATATAGGACAGGTGTATGGCTACACCTTC. Protein: CASNIGQVYGYTF.